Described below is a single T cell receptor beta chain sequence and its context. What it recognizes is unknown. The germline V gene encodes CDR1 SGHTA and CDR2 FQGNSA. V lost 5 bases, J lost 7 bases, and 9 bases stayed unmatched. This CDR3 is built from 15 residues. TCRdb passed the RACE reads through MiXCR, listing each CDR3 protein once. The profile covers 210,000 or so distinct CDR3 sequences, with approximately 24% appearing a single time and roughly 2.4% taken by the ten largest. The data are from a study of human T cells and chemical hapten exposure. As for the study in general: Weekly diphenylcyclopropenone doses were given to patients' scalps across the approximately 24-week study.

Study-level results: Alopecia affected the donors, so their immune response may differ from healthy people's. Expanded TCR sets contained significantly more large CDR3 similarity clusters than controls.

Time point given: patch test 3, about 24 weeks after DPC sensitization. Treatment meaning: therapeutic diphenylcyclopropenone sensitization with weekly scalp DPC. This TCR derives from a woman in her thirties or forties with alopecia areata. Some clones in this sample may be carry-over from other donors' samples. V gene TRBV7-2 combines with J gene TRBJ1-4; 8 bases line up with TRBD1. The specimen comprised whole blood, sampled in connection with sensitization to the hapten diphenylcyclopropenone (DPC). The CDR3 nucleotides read TGTGCCAGCAGCCCTGACAGGGGTTCCATTGAAAAACTGTTTTTT. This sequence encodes CASSPDRGSIEKLFF.